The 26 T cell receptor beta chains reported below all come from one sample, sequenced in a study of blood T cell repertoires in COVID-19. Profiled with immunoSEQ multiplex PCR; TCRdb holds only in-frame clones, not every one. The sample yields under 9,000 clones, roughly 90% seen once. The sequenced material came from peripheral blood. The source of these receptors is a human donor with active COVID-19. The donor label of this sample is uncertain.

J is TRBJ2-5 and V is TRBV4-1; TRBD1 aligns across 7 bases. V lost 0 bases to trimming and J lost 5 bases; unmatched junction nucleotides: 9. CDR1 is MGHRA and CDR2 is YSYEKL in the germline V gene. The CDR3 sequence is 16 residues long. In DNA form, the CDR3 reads TGCGCCAGCAGCCAAGACTGGCAGGGGGTTGGGGAGACCCAGTACTTC. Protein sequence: CASSQDWQGVGETQYF.

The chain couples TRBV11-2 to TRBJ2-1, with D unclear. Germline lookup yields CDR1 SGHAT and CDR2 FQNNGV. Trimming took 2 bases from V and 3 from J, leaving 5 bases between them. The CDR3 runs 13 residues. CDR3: CASSLPSYNEQFF. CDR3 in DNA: TGTGCCAGCAGCTTACCCAGCTACAATGAGCAGTTCTTC.

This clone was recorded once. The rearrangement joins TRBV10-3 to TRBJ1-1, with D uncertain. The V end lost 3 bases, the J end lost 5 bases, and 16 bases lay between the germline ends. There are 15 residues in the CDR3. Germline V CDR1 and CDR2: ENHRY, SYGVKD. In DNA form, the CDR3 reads TGTGCCATCAGTGAAGAGGTCAGTATGAGAACTGAAGCTTTCTTT. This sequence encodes CAISEEVSMRTEAFF.

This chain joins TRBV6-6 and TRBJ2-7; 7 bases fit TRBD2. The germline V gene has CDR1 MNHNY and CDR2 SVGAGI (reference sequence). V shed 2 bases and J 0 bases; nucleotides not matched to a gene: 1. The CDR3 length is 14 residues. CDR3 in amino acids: CASSYASGSYEQYF. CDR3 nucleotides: TGTGCCAGCAGTTACGCTAGCGGCTCCTACGAGCAGTACTTC.

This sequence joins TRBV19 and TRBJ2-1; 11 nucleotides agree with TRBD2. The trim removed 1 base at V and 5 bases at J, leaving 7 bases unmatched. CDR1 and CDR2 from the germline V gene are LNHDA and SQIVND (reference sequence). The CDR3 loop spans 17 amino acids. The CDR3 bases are TGTGCCAGTAGTATAGCCGTACTAGCGGGGGTTGACAATGAGCAGTTCTTC. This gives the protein CASSIAVLAGVDNEQFF.

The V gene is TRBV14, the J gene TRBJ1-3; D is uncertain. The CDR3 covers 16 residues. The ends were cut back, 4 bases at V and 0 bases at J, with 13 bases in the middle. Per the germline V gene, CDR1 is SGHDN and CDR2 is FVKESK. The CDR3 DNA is TGTGCCAGCAGCCCCATGGGAGCGAGCTCTGGAAACACCATATATTTT. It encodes CASSPMGASSGNTIYF.

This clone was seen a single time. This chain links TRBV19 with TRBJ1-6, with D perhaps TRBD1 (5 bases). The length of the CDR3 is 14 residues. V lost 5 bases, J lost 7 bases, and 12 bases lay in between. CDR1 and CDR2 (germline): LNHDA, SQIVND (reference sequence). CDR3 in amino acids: CASSPDRINSPLHF. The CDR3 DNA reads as TGTGCCAGTAGTCCCGACAGAATAAATTCACCCCTCCACTTT.

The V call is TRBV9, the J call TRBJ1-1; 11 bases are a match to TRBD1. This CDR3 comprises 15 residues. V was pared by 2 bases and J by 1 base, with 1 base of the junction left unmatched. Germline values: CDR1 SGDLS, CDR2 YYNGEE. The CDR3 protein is CASSVGTGGNTEAFF. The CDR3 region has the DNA TGTGCCAGCAGCGTTGGGACAGGGGGGAACACTGAAGCTTTCTTT.

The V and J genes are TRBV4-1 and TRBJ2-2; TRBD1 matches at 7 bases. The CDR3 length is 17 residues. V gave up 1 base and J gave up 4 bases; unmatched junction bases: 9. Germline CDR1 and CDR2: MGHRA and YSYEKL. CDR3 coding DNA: TGCGCCAGCAGCCAAGTTCTGACAGGGTTAAGCACCGGGGAGCTGTTTTTT. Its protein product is CASSQVLTGLSTGELFF.

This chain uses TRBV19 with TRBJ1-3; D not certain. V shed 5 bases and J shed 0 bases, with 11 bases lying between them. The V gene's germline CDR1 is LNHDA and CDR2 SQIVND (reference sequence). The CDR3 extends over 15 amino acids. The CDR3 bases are TGTGCCAGTAGTCTCGGAGCCCGCTCTGGAAACACCATATATTTT. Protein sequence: CASSLGARSGNTIYF. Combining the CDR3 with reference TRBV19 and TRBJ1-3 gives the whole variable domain DGGITQSPKYLFRKEGQNVTLSCEQNLNHDAMYWYRQDPGQGLRLIYYSQIVNDFQKGDIAEGYSVSREKKESFPLTVTSAQKNPTAFYLCASSLGARSGNTIYFGEGSWLTVV.

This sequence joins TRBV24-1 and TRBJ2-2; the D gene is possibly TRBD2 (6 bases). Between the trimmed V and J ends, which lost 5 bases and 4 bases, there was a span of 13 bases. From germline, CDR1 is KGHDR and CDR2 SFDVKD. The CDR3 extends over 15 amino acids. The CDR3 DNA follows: TGTGCCACCAGTGCCCTGACTAGTATCACCGGGGAGCTGTTTTTT. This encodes CATSALTSITGELFF.

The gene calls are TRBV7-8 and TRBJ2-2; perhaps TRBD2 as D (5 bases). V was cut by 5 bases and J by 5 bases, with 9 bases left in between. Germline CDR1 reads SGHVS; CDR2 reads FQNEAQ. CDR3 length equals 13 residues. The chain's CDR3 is CASSRPGTGELFF. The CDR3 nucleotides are TGTGCCAGCAGCCGACCGGGGACCGGGGAGCTGTTTTTT. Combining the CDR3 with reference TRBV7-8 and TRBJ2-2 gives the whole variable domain GAGVSQSPRYKVAKRGQDVALRCDPISGHVSLFWYQQALGQGPEFLTYFQNEAQLDKSGLPSDRFFAERPEGSVSTLKIQRTQQEDSAVYLCASSRPGTGELFFGEGSRLTVL.

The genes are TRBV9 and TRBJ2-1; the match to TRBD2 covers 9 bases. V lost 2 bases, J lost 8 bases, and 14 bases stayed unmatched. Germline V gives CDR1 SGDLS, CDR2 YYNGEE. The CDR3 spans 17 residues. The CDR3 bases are TGTGCCAGCAGCGTCACGACTAGCGGCCAAAGTACGTATGAGCAGTTCTTC. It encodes CASSVTTSGQSTYEQFF. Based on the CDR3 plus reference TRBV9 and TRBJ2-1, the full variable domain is DSGVTQTPKHLITATGQRVTLRCSPRSGDLSVYWYQQSLDQGLQFLIQYYNGEERAKGNILERFSAQQFPDLHSELNLSSLELGDSALYFCASSVTTSGQSTYEQFFGPGTRLTVL.

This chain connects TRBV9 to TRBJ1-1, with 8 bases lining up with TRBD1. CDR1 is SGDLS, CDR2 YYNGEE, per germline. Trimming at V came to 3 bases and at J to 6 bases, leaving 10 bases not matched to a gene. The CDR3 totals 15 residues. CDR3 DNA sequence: TGTGCCAGCAGCGCCCTCAGGGGGCTTGGGGCTGAAGCTTTCTTT. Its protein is CASSALRGLGAEAFF. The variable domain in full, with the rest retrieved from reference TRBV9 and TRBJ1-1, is DSGVTQTPKHLITATGQRVTLRCSPRSGDLSVYWYQQSLDQGLQFLIQYYNGEERAKGNILERFSAQQFPDLHSELNLSSLELGDSALYFCASSALRGLGAEAFFGQGTRLTVV.

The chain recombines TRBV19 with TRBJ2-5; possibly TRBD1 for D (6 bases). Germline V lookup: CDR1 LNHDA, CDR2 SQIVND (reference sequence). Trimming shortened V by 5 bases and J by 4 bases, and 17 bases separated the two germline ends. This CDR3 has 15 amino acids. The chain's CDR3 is CASSATGNPPETQYF. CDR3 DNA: TGTGCCAGTAGTGCCACAGGGAACCCCCCAGAGACCCAGTACTTC. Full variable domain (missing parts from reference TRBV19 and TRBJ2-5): DGGITQSPKYLFRKEGQNVTLSCEQNLNHDAMYWYRQDPGQGLRLIYYSQIVNDFQKGDIAEGYSVSREKKESFPLTVTSAQKNPTAFYLCASSATGNPPETQYFGPGTRLLVL.

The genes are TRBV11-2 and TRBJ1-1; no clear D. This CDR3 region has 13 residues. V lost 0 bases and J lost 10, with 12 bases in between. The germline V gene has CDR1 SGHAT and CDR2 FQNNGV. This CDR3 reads CASSLERAEAAFF. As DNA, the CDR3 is TGTGCCAGCAGCTTAGAGCGGGCCGAGGCAGCTTTCTTT.

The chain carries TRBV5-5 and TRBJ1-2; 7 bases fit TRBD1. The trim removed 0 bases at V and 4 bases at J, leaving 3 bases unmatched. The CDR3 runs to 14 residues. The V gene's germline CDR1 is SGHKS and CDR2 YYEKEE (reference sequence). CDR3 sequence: CASSLGQGVYGYTF. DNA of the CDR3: TGTGCCAGCAGCTTGGGCCAGGGGGTCTATGGCTACACCTTC.

DNA for the CDR3: TGCGCCAGCAGCTGGACAGGGGGACTCTACGAGCAGTACTTC. Protein product: CASSWTGGLYEQYF. The chain links TRBV5-1 to TRBJ2-7; 10 bases match TRBD1. The CDR3 runs to 14 residues. J was trimmed by 3 bases and V by 3 bases; bases with no gene match: 3. Germline CDR1 and CDR2: SGHRS and YFSETQ.

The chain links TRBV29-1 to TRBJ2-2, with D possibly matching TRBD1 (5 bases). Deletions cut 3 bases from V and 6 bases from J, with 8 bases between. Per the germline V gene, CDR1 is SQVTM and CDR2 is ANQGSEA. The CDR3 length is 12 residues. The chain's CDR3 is CSVDTRAGELFF. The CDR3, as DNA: TGCAGCGTTGATACCAGGGCCGGGGAGCTGTTTTTT.

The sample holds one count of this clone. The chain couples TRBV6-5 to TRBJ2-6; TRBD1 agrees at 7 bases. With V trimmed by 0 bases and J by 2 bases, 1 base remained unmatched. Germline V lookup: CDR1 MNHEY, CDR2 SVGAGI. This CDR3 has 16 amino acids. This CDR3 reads CASSYSTGTGANVLTF. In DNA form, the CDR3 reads TGTGCCAGCAGTTACTCGACAGGGACTGGGGCCAACGTCCTGACTTTC.

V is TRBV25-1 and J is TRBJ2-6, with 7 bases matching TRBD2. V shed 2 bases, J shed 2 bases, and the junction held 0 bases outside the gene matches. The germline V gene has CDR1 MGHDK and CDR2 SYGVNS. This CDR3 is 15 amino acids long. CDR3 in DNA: TGTGCCAGCAGTGAAGCGGGGGCTGGGGCCAACGTCCTGACTTTC. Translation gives CASSEAGAGANVLTF.

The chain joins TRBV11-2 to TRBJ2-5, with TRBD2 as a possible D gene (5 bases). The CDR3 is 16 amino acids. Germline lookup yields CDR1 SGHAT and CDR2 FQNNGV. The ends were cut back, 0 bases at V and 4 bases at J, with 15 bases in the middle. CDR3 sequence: CASSLEAPGSVETQYF. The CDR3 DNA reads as TGTGCCAGCAGCTTAGAGGCGCCGGGGTCGGTAGAGACCCAGTACTTC.

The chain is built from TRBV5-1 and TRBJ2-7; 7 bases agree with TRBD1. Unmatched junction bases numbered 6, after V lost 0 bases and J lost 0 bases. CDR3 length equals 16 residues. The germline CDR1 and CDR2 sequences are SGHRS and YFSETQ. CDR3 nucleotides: TGCGCCAGCAGCTTGGTATCGGGACAGAGCTCCTACGAGCAGTACTTC. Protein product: CASSLVSGQSSYEQYF.

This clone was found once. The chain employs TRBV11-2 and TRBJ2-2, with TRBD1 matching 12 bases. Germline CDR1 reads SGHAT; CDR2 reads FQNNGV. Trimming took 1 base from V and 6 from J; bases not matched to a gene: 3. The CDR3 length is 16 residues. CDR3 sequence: CASSLGDRGRAGELFF. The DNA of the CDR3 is TGTGCCAGCAGCTTAGGGGACAGGGGGCGAGCCGGGGAGCTGTTTTTT.

In nucleotides, the CDR3 is TGTGCCAGCAGTTACCGACGGACAGGCCTCGCTACAGATACGCAGTATTTT. It codes for CASSYRRTGLATDTQYF. The chain has TRBV6-2 or TRBV6-3 and TRBJ2-3, with 7 bases that match TRBD1. Germline V lookup: CDR1 MNHEY, CDR2 SVGEGT. The CDR3 extends over 17 amino acids. V dropped 2 bases and J dropped 3; count of bases not matched to a gene: 11.

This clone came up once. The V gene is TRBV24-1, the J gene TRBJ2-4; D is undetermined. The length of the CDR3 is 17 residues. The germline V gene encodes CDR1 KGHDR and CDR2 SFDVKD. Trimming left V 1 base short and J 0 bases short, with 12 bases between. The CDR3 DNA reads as TGTGCCACCAGTGATTTCCCGTTTCCTTTAGCCAAAAACATTCAGTACTTC. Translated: CATSDFPFPLAKNIQYF.